The 31 T cell receptor beta chains below all came from one sample that was sequenced in a study of cytomegalovirus exposure and HLA in healthy donors. The data were produced by immunoSEQ multiplex PCR, yet TCRdb's version contains in-frame clones alone and is incomplete. Among under 150,000 clones listed, 88% were seen once. Specimen: PBMCs. The receptor set was obtained from a woman in her late teens or twenties in good health and CMV-seropositive.

This chain links TRBV5-4 with TRBJ2-1; the match to TRBD1 covers 7 bases. Germline assignment: CDR1 SGHNT and CDR2 YYREEE (reference sequence). Germline trimming cut 0 bases from V and 5 bases from J; bases unmatched to any gene: 5. The CDR3 runs to 15 residues. Here the CDR3 reads CASSLADRLNNEQFF. Here the CDR3 DNA reads TGTGCCAGCAGCTTGGCGGACAGGTTGAACAATGAGCAGTTCTTC.

The CDR3 DNA reads TGTGCCACCAAGACAGGGGAGGGTTCACCCCTCCACTTT. Translating gives CATKTGEGSPLHF. V and J are TRBV19 and TRBJ1-6; 8 bases are a match to TRBD1. The ends lost 10 bases at V and 9 bases at J; junction bases unmatched: 8. The CDR3 is made up of 13 amino acids. Germline V lookup: CDR1 LNHDA, CDR2 SQIVND (reference sequence). Based on the CDR3 plus reference TRBV19 and TRBJ1-6, the full variable domain is DGGITQSPKYLFRKEGQNVTLSCEQNLNHDAMYWYRQDPGQGLRLIYYSQIVNDFQKGDIAEGYSVSREKKESFPLTVTSAQKNPTAFYLCATKTGEGSPLHFGNGTRLTVT.

The chain carries TRBV6-6 and TRBJ1-6; D not resolved. From germline, CDR1 is MNHNY and CDR2 SVGAGI (reference sequence). V lost 8 bases, J lost 7 bases, and 12 bases lay in between. This CDR3 has 13 residues. CDR3 sequence reads: CASSTAVNSPLHF. As DNA, the CDR3 is TGTGCCAGCTCCACAGCCGTAAATTCACCCCTCCACTTT.

The chain uses TRBV6-1 and TRBJ2-1; a weak D match, TRBD2 (6 bases). The CDR3 loop spans 10 amino acids. The ends were cut back, 11 bases at V and 8 bases at J, with 10 bases in the middle. Germline CDR1 is MNHNS and CDR2 is SASEGT. Written as DNA, the CDR3 is TGTGCCGGCGGGGTGTATGAGCAGTTCTTC. Translated: CAGGVYEQFF.

This clone was seen a few times. The chain links TRBV10-3 to TRBJ2-5, with 9 bases that match TRBD2. CDR3 length: 15 residues. With 2 bases clipped from V and 1 base from J, the junction kept 2 bases outside the gene matches. The germline V gene has CDR1 ENHRY and CDR2 SYGVKD. The CDR3 region is CAISESGGLQETQYF. The CDR3 DNA sequence: TGTGCCATCAGTGAGAGCGGGGGGCTCCAAGAGACCCAGTACTTC.

The V call is TRBV5-1, the J call TRBJ1-1; D possibly corresponds to TRBD1 (5 bases). The CDR3 spans 15 residues. The V gene lost 3 bases and the J gene lost 0 bases, with 12 bases spanning the gap. The germline gives CDR1 SGHRS, CDR2 YFSETQ. The CDR3 here is CASSWDRGVNTEAFF. CDR3 nucleotide sequence: TGCGCCAGCAGCTGGGATCGGGGGGTGAACACTGAAGCTTTCTTT.

The chain links TRBV15 to TRBJ1-5; 7 nucleotides align to TRBD1. Germline values: CDR1 LNHNV, CDR2 YYDKDF (reference sequence). The CDR3 is 13 amino acids. The V gene end was trimmed by 8 bases and the J gene end by 3 bases; junction bases not matched to a gene: 4. The CDR3 DNA reads as TGTGCCACCGCACAGGGGTCCAATCAGCCCCAGCATTTT. Amino acids: CATAQGSNQPQHF.

The count of this clone is one. The chain uses TRBV5-1 and TRBJ2-5; TRBD1 might be the D (6 bases). Looked up from germline, CDR1 is SGHRS and CDR2 is YFSETQ. V lost 2 bases and J lost 5, with 16 bases in between. The CDR3 has 15 amino acids. The CDR3 DNA sequence: TGCGCCAGCAGCTTCGGTGCAGGGGATGGGGAGACCCAGTACTTC. Protein sequence: CASSFGAGDGETQYF.

V is TRBV5-5 and J is TRBJ2-2; D remains unclear. CDR3 length equals 14 residues. V dropped 0 bases and J dropped 8 bases, with 11 bases sitting between them. Germline CDR1 reads SGHKS; CDR2 reads YYEKEE (reference sequence). CDR3 in amino acids: CASSLDTSRGELFF. CDR3 DNA sequence: TGTGCCAGCAGCTTGGACACCTCCCGAGGGGAGCTGTTTTTT.

The genes are TRBV5-4 and TRBJ2-7; 8 nucleotides align to TRBD1. There are 14 residues in the CDR3. The V gene end was trimmed by 3 bases and the J gene end by 5 bases; junction bases not matched to a gene: 7. The germline V gene encodes CDR1 SGHNT and CDR2 YYREEE (reference sequence). The CDR3 DNA sequence: TGTGCCAGCAGCTCACAGGGGGACATCCACGAGCAGTACTTC. Amino acids: CASSSQGDIHEQYF.

This sequence joins TRBV28 and TRBJ2-1; 8 bases line up with TRBD1. The germline gives CDR1 MDHEN, CDR2 SYDVKM. With V trimmed by 7 bases and J by 3 bases, 8 bases remained unmatched. The CDR3 is 15 residues long. The CDR3: CASNVQGGLYNEQFF. As DNA, the CDR3 is TGTGCCAGCAACGTACAGGGGGGCCTCTACAATGAGCAGTTCTTC. Complete variable domain (other parts from reference TRBV28 and TRBJ2-1): DVKVTQSSRYLVKRTGEKVFLECVQDMDHENMFWYRQDPGLGLRLIYFSYDVKMKEKGDIPEGYSVSREKKERFSLILESASTNQTSMYLCASNVQGGLYNEQFFGPGTRLTVL.

The chain carries TRBV9 and TRBJ2-1; 7 bases align to TRBD2. After removal of 3 bases from V and 1 base from J, the junction contained 4 bases not matched to a gene. The CDR3 sequence is 15 residues long. Germline V lookup: CDR1 SGDLS, CDR2 YYNGEE. The DNA for the CDR3 is TGTGCCAGCAGCGACACGGGACTATCCTACAATGAGCAGTTCTTC. This translates into CASSDTGLSYNEQFF. Complete variable domain (other parts from reference TRBV9 and TRBJ2-1): DSGVTQTPKHLITATGQRVTLRCSPRSGDLSVYWYQQSLDQGLQFLIQYYNGEERAKGNILERFSAQQFPDLHSELNLSSLELGDSALYFCASSDTGLSYNEQFFGPGTRLTVL.

V and J are TRBV4-1 and TRBJ2-3; maybe TRBD2 (7 bases). This CDR3 spans 15 amino acids. CDR1 is MGHRA and CDR2 is YSYEKL in the germline V gene. V was pared by 1 base and J by 6 bases, with 14 bases between. CDR3 nucleotide sequence: TGCGCCAGCAGCCAAGTAGGGGGGGCCTGGGATACGCAGTATTTT. Its protein product is CASSQVGGAWDTQYF.

This chain joins TRBV5-1 and TRBJ2-5; TRBD2 matches 8 bases. The junction had 4 bases not matched to a gene; V was cut back by 5 bases and J by 1 base. This CDR3 spans 14 amino acids. CDR1 and CDR2 (germline): SGHRS, YFSETQ. The CDR3 is CASRSTSAQETQYF. In DNA form, the CDR3 reads TGCGCCAGCAGGTCGACTAGCGCCCAAGAGACCCAGTACTTC.

The gene calls are TRBV5-1 and TRBJ1-2; a possible D gene is TRBD1 (5 bases). The CDR3 loop spans 15 amino acids. Deletions cut 3 bases from V and 2 bases from J, with 14 bases between. The germline V gene encodes CDR1 SGHRS and CDR2 YFSETQ. CDR3 nucleotides: TGCGCCAGCAGCTCGGGGGACCTACCAAACTATGGCTACACCTTC. This gives the protein CASSSGDLPNYGYTF.

This chain connects TRBV7-3 to TRBJ1-6; possible D gene TRBD1, 6 bases. Germline CDR1 and CDR2: SGHTA and FQGTGA. The CDR3 extends over 16 amino acids. Trimming took 2 bases from V and 5 from J, leaving 13 bases between them. CDR3 DNA: TGTGCCAGCAGCTTACAGGGGCAGGGGAATAATTCACCCCTCCACTTT. The encoded protein is CASSLQGQGNNSPLHF.

The chain employs TRBV7-2 and TRBJ1-2; tentatively, D is TRBD1 (5 bases). V gave up 1 base and J gave up 4 bases, with 13 bases separating them. The CDR3 length is 15 residues. Germline V gene data show CDR1 as SGHTA and CDR2 as FQGNSA. CDR3 in amino acids: CASSLVRGSGYGYTF. The CDR3 nucleotides read TGTGCCAGCAGCTTAGTTCGGGGGTCAGGCTATGGCTACACCTTC.

The J gene is TRBJ2-2, the V gene TRBV2, with TRBD1 identical over 7 bases. CDR1 is SNHLY and CDR2 is FYNNEI in the germline V gene. V lost 4 bases to trimming and J lost 2 bases; unmatched junction nucleotides: 1. The CDR3 totals 14 residues. The CDR3 coding sequence is TGTGCCAGCAGTGGGGACAGAAACACCGGGGAGCTGTTTTTT. Translated: CASSGDRNTGELFF.

This clone was observed a single time. The J gene is TRBJ1-2, the V gene TRBV5-1; no firm D call. This CDR3 region has 13 residues. V gave up 2 bases and J gave up 6 bases, with 11 bases separating them. In germline, CDR1 is SGHRS, CDR2 YFSETQ. The CDR3 reads CASSLSGLDGYTF. CDR3 coding DNA: TGCGCCAGCAGCTTATCAGGTTTGGATGGCTACACCTTC.

The V and J genes are TRBV9 and TRBJ2-7; D remains unclear. The CDR3 spans 13 residues. Germline CDR1 reads SGDLS; CDR2 reads YYNGEE. V was shortened by 2 bases and J by 2 bases, with 8 bases between the two germline ends. The CDR3 is CASSVTPTYEQYF. The CDR3 DNA reads TGTGCCAGCAGCGTTACCCCTACCTACGAGCAGTACTTC.

This chain links TRBV16 with TRBJ1-1; 10 bases are shared with TRBD1. There are 15 residues in the CDR3. The J segment lost 8 bases and the V segment lost 8 bases, leaving 14 bases of the junction unmatched. Germline CDR1 and CDR2: KGHSY and FQNENV. The CDR3 coding sequence is TGTGCCAGCGCAATAAGTCCGGGACAGGGGCTGGAAGCTTTCTTT. It encodes CASAISPGQGLEAFF. The entire variable domain, with the rest obtained from reference TRBV16 and TRBJ1-1, is as follows: GEEVAQTPKHLVRGEGQKAKLYCAPIKGHSYVFWYQQVLKNEFKFLISFQNENVFDETGMPKERFSAKCLPNSPCSLEIQATKLEDSAVYFCASAISPGQGLEAFFGQGTRLTVV.

J is TRBJ1-6 and V is TRBV4-3, with TRBD1 identical over 7 bases. Germline CDR1 is LGHNA and CDR2 is YSLEER. The ends lost 0 bases at V and 3 bases at J; junction bases unmatched: 2. The CDR3 extends over 16 amino acids. The chain's CDR3 is CASSQEAGGYNSPLHF. Written as DNA, the CDR3 is TGCGCCAGCAGCCAAGAGGCAGGGGGCTATAATTCACCCCTCCACTTT.

The chain combines TRBV7-6 with TRBJ1-6; D is ambiguous. The ends were cut back, 1 base at V and 4 bases at J, with 8 bases in the middle. Germline CDR1 is SGHVS and CDR2 is FNYEAQ. This CDR3 is 15 amino acids long. CDR3: CASSLGLSYNSPLHF. The CDR3 region has the DNA TGTGCCAGCAGCTTAGGATTGAGTTATAATTCACCCCTCCACTTT.

The chain carries TRBV30 and TRBJ1-4; perhaps TRBD1 as D (5 bases). The germline gives CDR1 GTSNPN, CDR2 SVGIG (reference sequence). Trimming stripped 2 bases from V and 7 bases from J, with 14 bases between. CDR3 length: 14 amino acids. CDR3 sequence: CAWSPRWGGEKLFF. CDR3 DNA sequence: TGTGCCTGGAGTCCTCGTTGGGGGGGTGAAAAACTGTTTTTT.

The V and J genes are TRBV2 and TRBJ1-4; no firm D call. The CDR3 sequence is 14 residues long. The germline gives CDR1 SNHLY, CDR2 FYNNEI. Trimming pared 2 bases from V and 3 bases from J, leaving 7 bases between. The CDR3 here is CASSETGANEKLFF. The CDR3 DNA reads as TGTGCCAGCAGTGAAACCGGGGCTAATGAAAAACTGTTTTTT.

The chain is built from TRBV5-6 and TRBJ2-5; 7 positions match TRBD2. This CDR3 spans 15 amino acids. The trim removed 6 bases at V and 0 bases at J, leaving 8 bases unmatched. Germline V gene sequence: CDR1 SGHDT, CDR2 YYEEEE. The DNA of the CDR3 is TGTGCCAGCACCCTCCGGGGGGTAAACCAAGAGACCCAGTACTTC. As protein: CASTLRGVNQETQYF.

The genes are TRBV28 and TRBJ2-3; D not resolved. V shed 5 bases and J shed 3 bases, with 3 bases lying between them. This CDR3 contains 11 residues. CDR1 is MDHEN, CDR2 SYDVKM, per germline. The CDR3 DNA follows: TGTGCCAGCAGTCTAACAGATACGCAGTATTTT. Protein: CASSLTDTQYF.

The count of this clone is one. This sequence joins TRBV5-1 and TRBJ2-4, with a possible D match to TRBD2 (6 bases). The germline V gene encodes CDR1 SGHRS and CDR2 YFSETQ. CDR3 length equals 17 residues. V was trimmed by 4 bases and J by 0 bases, leaving 17 bases between them. The CDR3 spells CASSKGSQGLAKNIQYF. CDR3 bases: TGCGCCAGCAGCAAAGGATCGCAGGGACTAGCCAAAAACATTCAGTACTTC. Filled out from reference TRBV5-1 and TRBJ2-4, the complete variable domain reads KAGVTQTPRYLIKTRGQQVTLSCSPISGHRSVSWYQQTPGQGLQFLFEYFSETQRNKGNFPGRFSGRQFSNSRSEMNVSTLELGDSALYLCASSKGSQGLAKNIQYFGAGTRLSVL.

This chain joins TRBV30 and TRBJ2-2; D possibly corresponds to TRBD2 (6 bases). Germline V gives CDR1 GTSNPN, CDR2 SVGIG (reference sequence). The CDR3 has 16 amino acids. V was cut by 2 bases and J by 3 bases, with 16 bases left in between. The CDR3 sequence is CAWSPNRGADTGELFF. DNA of the CDR3: TGTGCCTGGAGTCCCAATCGCGGGGCGGACACCGGGGAGCTGTTTTTT. The full variable domain, its missing parts supplied by reference TRBV30 and TRBJ2-2, is SQTIHQWPATLVQPVGSPLSLECTVEGTSNPNLYWYRQAAGRGLQLLFYSVGIGQISSEVPQNLSASRPQDRQFILSSKKLLLSDSGFYLCAWSPNRGADTGELFFGEGSRLTVL.

This chain links TRBV2 with TRBJ2-2; 9 bases agree with TRBD1. The germline gives CDR1 SNHLY, CDR2 FYNNEI. J was trimmed by 6 bases and V by 6 bases; bases with no gene match: 5. The length of the CDR3 is 14 residues. The CDR3 spells CASRDGTGSGELFF. The CDR3 DNA is TGTGCCAGCAGAGATGGGACAGGGTCCGGGGAGCTGTTTTTT.

V and J are TRBV21-1 and TRBJ2-2; the table's D call, TRBD2, was not checked against the DNA. TRBV21-1 is a known pseudogene. The CDR3 covers 12 residues. The CDR3 spells CASRVQPGELFF. CDR3 DNA: TGTGCCAGCCGGGTTCAACCCGGGGAGCTGTTTTTT.